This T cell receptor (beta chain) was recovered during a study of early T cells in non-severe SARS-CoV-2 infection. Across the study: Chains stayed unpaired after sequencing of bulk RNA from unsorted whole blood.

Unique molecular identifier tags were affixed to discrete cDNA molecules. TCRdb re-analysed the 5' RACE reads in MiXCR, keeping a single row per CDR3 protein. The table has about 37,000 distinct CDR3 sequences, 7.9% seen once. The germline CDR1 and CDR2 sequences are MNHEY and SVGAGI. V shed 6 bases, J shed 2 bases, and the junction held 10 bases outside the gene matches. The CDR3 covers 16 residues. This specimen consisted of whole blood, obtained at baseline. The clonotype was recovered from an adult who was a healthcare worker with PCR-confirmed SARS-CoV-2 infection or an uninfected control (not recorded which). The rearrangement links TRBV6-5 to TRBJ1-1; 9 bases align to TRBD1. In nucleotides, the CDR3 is TGTGCCAGCAGACCCTTTGGGACAGGGCGAAACACTGAAGCTTTCTTT. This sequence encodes CASRPFGTGRNTEAFF.